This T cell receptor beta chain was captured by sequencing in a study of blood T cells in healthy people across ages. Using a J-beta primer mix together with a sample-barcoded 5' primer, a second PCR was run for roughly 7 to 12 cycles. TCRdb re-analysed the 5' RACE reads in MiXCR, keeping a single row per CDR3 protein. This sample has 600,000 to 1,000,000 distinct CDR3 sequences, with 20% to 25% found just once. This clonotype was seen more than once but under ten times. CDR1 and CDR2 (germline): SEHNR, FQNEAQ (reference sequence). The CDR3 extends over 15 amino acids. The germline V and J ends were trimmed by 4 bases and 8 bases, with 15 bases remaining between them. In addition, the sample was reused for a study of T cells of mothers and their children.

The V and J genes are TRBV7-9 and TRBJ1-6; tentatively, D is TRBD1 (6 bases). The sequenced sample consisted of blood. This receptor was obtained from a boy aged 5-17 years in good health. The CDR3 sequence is CASSSTLGGDSPLHF. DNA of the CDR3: TGTGCCAGCAGCTCTACTCTAGGGGGGGATTCACCCCTCCACTTT.